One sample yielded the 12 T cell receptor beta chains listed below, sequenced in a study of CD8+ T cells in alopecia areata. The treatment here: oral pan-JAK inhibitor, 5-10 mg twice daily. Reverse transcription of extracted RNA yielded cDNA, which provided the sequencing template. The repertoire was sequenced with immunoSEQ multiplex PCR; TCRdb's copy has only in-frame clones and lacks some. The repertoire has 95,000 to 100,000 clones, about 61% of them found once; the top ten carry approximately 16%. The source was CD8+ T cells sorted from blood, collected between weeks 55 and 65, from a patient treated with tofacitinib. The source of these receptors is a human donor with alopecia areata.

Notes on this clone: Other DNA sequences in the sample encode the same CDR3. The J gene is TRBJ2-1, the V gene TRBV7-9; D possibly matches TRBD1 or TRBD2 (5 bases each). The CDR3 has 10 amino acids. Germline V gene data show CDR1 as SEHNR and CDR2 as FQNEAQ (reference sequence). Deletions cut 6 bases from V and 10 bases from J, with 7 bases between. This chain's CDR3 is CASSGTEQFF. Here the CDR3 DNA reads TGTGCCAGCAGTGGGACGGAGCAGTTCTTC.

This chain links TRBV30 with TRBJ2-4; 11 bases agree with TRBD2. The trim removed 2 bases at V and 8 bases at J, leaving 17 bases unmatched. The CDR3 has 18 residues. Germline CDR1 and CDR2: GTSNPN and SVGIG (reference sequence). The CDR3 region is CAWSPQPGLAAEWDIQYF. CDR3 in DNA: TGTGCCTGGAGTCCTCAGCCGGGACTAGCGGCAGAGTGGGACATTCAGTACTTC.

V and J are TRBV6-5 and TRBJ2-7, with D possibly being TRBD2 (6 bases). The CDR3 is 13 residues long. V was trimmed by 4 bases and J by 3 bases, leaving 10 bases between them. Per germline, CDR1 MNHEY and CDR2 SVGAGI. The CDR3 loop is CASSLRDFYEQYF. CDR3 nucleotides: TGTGCCAGCAGTTTGCGGGATTTCTACGAGCAGTACTTC.

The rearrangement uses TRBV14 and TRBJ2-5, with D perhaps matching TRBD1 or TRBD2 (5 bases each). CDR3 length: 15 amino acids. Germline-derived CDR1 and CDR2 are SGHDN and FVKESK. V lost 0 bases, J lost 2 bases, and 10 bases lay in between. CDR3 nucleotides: TGTGCCAGCAGCCAAGATACGGGGCTACAAGAGACCCAGTACTTC. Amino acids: CASSQDTGLQETQYF.

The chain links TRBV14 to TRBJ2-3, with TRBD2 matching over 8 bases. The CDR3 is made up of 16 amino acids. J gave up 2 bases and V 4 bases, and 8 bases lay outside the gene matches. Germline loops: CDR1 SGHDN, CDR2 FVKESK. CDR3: CASSPYGLAVTDTQYF. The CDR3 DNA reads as TGTGCCAGCAGCCCCTACGGACTAGCAGTCACAGATACGCAGTATTTT.

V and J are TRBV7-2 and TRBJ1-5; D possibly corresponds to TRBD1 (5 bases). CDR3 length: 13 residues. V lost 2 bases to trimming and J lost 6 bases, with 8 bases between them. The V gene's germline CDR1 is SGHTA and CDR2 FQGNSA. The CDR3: CASSLQGVQPQHF. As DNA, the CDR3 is TGTGCCAGCAGCTTACAAGGGGTTCAGCCCCAGCATTTT.

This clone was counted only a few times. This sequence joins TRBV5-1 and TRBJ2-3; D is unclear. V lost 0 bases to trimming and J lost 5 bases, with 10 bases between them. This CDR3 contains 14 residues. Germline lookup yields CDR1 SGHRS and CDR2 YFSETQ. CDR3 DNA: TGCGCCAGCAGCTTGGAGAACTTAAGAGATACGCAGTATTTT. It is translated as CASSLENLRDTQYF.

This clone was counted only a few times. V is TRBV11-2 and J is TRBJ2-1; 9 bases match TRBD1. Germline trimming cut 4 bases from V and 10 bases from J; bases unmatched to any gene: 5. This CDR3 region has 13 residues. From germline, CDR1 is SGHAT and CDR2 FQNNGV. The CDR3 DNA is TGTGCCAGCAGCTGGGACAGGGTAGGGGAGCAGTTCTTC. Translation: CASSWDRVGEQFF.

The CDR3 reads CASSRGGEQFF. Written as DNA, the CDR3 is TGTGCCAGCAGCCGCGGTGGTGAGCAGTTCTTC. The chain employs TRBV14 and TRBJ2-1; D ambiguous. The CDR3 totals 11 residues. V was clipped by 4 bases and J by 9 bases, with 7 bases between them. Germline values: CDR1 SGHDN, CDR2 FVKESK.

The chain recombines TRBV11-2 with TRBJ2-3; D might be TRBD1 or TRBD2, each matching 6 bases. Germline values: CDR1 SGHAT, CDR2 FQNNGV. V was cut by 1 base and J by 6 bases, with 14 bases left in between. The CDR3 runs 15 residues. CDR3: CASSLGSRGGDTQYF. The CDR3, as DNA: TGTGCCAGCAGCTTAGGTTCCCGAGGGGGGGATACGCAGTATTTT.

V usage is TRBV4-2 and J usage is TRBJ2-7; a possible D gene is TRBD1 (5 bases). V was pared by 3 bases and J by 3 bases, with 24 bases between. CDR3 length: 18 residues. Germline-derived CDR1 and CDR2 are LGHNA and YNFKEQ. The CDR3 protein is CASSHKEEPDTVFYEQYF. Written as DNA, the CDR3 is TGTGCCAGCAGCCATAAAGAGGAGCCGGACACAGTTTTCTACGAGCAGTACTTC.

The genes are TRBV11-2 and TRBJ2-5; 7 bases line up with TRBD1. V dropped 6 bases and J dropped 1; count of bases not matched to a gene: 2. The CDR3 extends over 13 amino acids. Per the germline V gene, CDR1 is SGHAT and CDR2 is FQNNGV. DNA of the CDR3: TGTGCCAGCAGACAGGGGACCCAAGAGACCCAGTACTTC. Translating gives CASRQGTQETQYF.